These 14 T cell receptor beta chains originate from one sample sequenced in a study of T cell repertoires in aging, cancer and after chemotherapy. TCR beta rearrangements were amplified from peripheral blood genomic DNA. TRB rearrangements spanning V, D and J were amplified using mixed TRB-A/B primers. MiXCR was run by TCRdb on the multiplex PCR reads, yielding one entry per CDR3 protein. Among approximately 9,700 distinct CDR3 sequences listed, 30% to 40% were seen once. The sequencing input was blood. These receptors were obtained from a human donor in good health.

The genes are TRBV27 and TRBJ2-3; tentative D call: TRBD2 (6 bases). Germline assignment: CDR1 MNHEY and CDR2 SMNVEV (reference sequence). The CDR3 runs 13 residues. The V end was cut by 4 bases, the J end by 5 bases, with 10 bases between. CDR3 bases: TGTGCCAGCAGTTCGGGACTTTTAGATACGCAGTATTTT. It is translated as CASSSGLLDTQYF.

The genes are TRBV27 and TRBJ1-1; no definite D call. The length of the CDR3 is 15 residues. Germline CDR1 is MNHEY and CDR2 is SMNVEV (reference sequence). V was pared by 5 bases and J by 11 bases, with 24 bases between. CDR3 amino acids: CASSPDPSGARGAFF. CDR3 bases: TGTGCCAGCAGTCCCGACCCCAGCGGAGCCCGAGGCGCTTTCTTT.

This chain uses TRBV30 with TRBJ1-5, with a possible D match to TRBD1 (5 bases). The germline V gene has CDR1 GTSNPN and CDR2 SVGIG (reference sequence). CDR3 length equals 13 residues. Trimming left V 8 bases short and J 6 bases short, with 17 bases between. The CDR3, as DNA: TGTGCCGGGGGAAGGGCGGGTGGTCAGCCCCAGCATTTT. This gives the protein CAGGRAGGQPQHF.

This chain links TRBV15 with TRBJ2-7, with a possible D match to TRBD2 (7 bases). This CDR3 contains 17 residues. V was cut by 0 bases and J by 6 bases, with 21 bases left in between. Germline assignment: CDR1 LNHNV and CDR2 YYDKDF (reference sequence). CDR3: CATSREGGGRSSLEQYF. The CDR3 nucleotides read TGTGCCACCAGCAGAGAGGGGGGCGGGAGATCGTCTCTCGAGCAGTACTTC. Full variable domain (rest looked up from reference TRBV15 and TRBJ2-7): DAMVIQNPRYQVTQFGKPVTLSCSQTLNHNVMYWYQQKSSQAPKLLFHYYDKDFNNEADTPDNFQSRRPNTSFCFLDIRSPGLGDTAMYLCATSREGGGRSSLEQYFGPGTRLTVT.

The sample holds a few counts of this clonotype. V and J are TRBV24-1 and TRBJ2-1; 8 bases are a match to TRBD2. Germline V lookup: CDR1 KGHDR, CDR2 SFDVKD. Germline trimming cut 3 bases from V and 6 bases from J; bases unmatched to any gene: 9. The CDR3 loop spans 16 amino acids. The CDR3 sequence: CATSDQNGTRRNEQFF. CDR3 sequence (DNA): TGTGCCACCAGTGATCAAAACGGGACTAGACGCAATGAGCAGTTCTTC.

There are a few counts of this clonotype. The chain has TRBV6-5 and TRBJ2-1; TRBD2 matches 10 bases. The junction had 16 bases not matched to a gene; V was cut back by 6 bases and J by 2 bases. This CDR3 region has 19 residues. Germline V lookup: CDR1 MNHEY, CDR2 SVGAGI. CDR3 bases: TGTGCCAGCAGGTTTTGGATTGAGCGGGGGGGCTTCGCCTACAATGAGCAGTTCTTC. Translated, it gives CASRFWIERGGFAYNEQFF.

The rearrangement uses TRBV6-5 and TRBJ2-3, with D possibly called TRBD1 or TRBD2 (7 bases each). This CDR3 region has 15 residues. Trimming removed 7 bases from V and 5 bases from J, with 19 bases in between. Germline V gives CDR1 MNHEY, CDR2 SVGAGI. The CDR3, as DNA: TGTGCCAGCACCCTGTCAGGGGGGGGCAAAGATACGCAGTATTTT. Protein product: CASTLSGGGKDTQYF.

This clonotype is deemed medium-sized. This rearrangement joins TRBV11-1 to TRBJ2-3; tentatively, D is TRBD2 (5 bases). Germline CDR1 SGHAT, CDR2 FQDESV (reference sequence). The V end was cut by 5 bases, the J end by 0 bases, with 9 bases between. This CDR3 spans 14 amino acids. CDR3 nucleotide sequence: TGTGCCAGCAGCCCAGGACTGAGCACAGATACGCAGTATTTT. Translation: CASSPGLSTDTQYF.

This rearrangement joins TRBV6-5 to TRBJ2-3; tentative D call: TRBD1 (5 bases). This CDR3 has 12 residues. The V gene lost 8 bases and the J gene lost 2 bases, with 8 bases spanning the gap. CDR1 and CDR2 from the germline V gene are MNHEY and SVGAGI. CDR3 residues: CASRQNTDTQYF. CDR3 in DNA: TGTGCCAGCCGACAGAACACAGATACGCAGTATTTT.

This chain links TRBV30 with TRBJ1-1; no firm D call. CDR1 and CDR2 (germline): GTSNPN, SVGIG (reference sequence). V shed 4 bases and J shed 0 bases, with 6 bases lying between them. CDR3 length equals 12 residues. The CDR3 here is CAWTPMNTEAFF. The CDR3 region has the DNA TGTGCCTGGACTCCCATGAACACTGAAGCTTTCTTT.

The genes are TRBV7-9 and TRBJ2-3; D is unresolved. This CDR3 has 12 amino acids. CDR1 and CDR2 (germline): SEHNR, FQNEAQ (reference sequence). V lost 5 bases to trimming and J lost 4 bases, with 7 bases between them. The CDR3 spells CASSRTADTQYF. In nucleotides, the CDR3 is TGTGCCAGCAGCCGAACGGCAGATACGCAGTATTTT.

The V call is TRBV7-4, the J call TRBJ1-3; 9 bases are a match to TRBD1. V shed 1 base, J shed 4 bases, and the junction held 8 bases outside the gene matches. CDR3 length: 17 amino acids. Germline V lookup: CDR1 SGHVT, CDR2 SQSDAQ. In nucleotides, the CDR3 is TGTGCCAGCAGCTTAGGCGGACAGGGGATTAAGGGAAACACCATATATTTT. Translated: CASSLGGQGIKGNTIYF.

As to this clonotype: This could be a read error, since a much larger clone is one nucleotide away. The J gene is TRBJ2-7, the V gene TRBV11-2, with a tentative D call TRBD2 (5 bases). V was shortened by 5 bases and J by 8 bases, with 19 bases between the two germline ends. Germline V CDR1 and CDR2: SGHAT, FQNNGV. The CDR3 consists of 14 residues. CDR3 region: CASSLPGLATKQYF. In DNA, the CDR3 is TGTGCCAGCAGCCTCCCGGGCCTAGCTACCAAGCAGTACTTC.

Concerning this clonotype itself: A clone one base away is much larger, so this may be a read error. This sequence joins TRBV29-1 and TRBJ2-5; TRBD2 aligns across 13 bases. V was clipped by 5 bases and J by 4 bases; unmatched bases: 4. The V gene's germline CDR1 is SQVTM and CDR2 ANQGSEA. The length of the CDR3 is 14 residues. CDR3 bases: TGCAGCGTTAGGGGACTAGCGGGGCTAGAGACCCAGTACTTC. Its protein product is CSVRGLAGLETQYF. Supplemented by reference TRBV29-1 and TRBJ2-5, the full variable domain reads SAVISQKPSRDICQRGTSLTIQCQVDSQVTMMFWYRQQPGQSLTLIATANQGSEATYESGFVIDKFPISRPNLTFSTLTVSNMSPEDSSIYLCSVRGLAGLETQYFGPGTRLLVL.